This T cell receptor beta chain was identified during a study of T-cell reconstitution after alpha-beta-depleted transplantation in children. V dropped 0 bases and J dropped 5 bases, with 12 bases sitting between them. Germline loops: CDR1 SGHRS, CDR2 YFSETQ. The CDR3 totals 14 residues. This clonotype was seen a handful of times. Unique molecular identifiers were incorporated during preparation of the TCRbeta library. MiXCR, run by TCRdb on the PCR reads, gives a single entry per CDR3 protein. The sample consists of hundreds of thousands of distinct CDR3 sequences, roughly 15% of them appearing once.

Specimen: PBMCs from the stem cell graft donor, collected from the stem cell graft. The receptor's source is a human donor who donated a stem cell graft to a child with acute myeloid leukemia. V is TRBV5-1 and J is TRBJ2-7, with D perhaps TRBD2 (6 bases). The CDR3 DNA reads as TGCGCCAGCAGCTTGGGCGGGGATCTCCACGAGCAGTACTTC. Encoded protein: CASSLGGDLHEQYF.